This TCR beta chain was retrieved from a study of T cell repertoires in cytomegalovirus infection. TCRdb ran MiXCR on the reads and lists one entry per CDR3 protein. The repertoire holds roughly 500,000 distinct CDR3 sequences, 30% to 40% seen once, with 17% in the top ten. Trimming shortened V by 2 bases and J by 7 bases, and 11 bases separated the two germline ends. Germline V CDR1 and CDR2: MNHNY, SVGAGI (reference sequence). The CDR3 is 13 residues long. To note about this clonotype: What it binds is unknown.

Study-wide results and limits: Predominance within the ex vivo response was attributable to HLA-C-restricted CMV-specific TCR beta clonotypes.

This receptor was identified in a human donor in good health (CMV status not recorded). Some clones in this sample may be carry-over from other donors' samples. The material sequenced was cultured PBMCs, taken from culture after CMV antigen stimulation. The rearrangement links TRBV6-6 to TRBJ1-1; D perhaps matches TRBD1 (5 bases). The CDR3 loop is CASSYNKDSEAFF. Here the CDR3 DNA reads TGTGCCAGCAGTTACAACAAAGACAGTGAAGCTTTCTTT.